Presented here are 14 T cell receptor beta chains from one specimen sequenced in a study of blood T cells in healthy people across ages. Primers used in a second PCR of about 6 to 12 cycles were a sample-barcoded 5' primer and a J-beta primer mix. TCRdb redid the calling of the 5' RACE reads with MiXCR, one entry per CDR3 protein. The sample includes 850,000 or so distinct CDR3 sequences, around 28% of them seen just once. The sequenced sample was blood. The receptor source for this set is an elderly woman in good health.

This chain joins TRBV10-3 and TRBJ2-7; the D gene is possibly TRBD1 (5 bases). This CDR3 has 14 residues. Deletions cut 3 bases from V and 0 bases from J, with 9 bases between. Per the germline V gene, CDR1 is ENHRY and CDR2 is SYGVKD. The DNA of the CDR3 is TGTGCCATCAGTGACTTACAGGCCTCCTACGAGCAGTACTTC. Protein product: CAISDLQASYEQYF.

This clonotype was detected a few times. This clone may be a read error of a much larger clone one base away. V usage is TRBV4-2 and J usage is TRBJ2-1; weak D call: TRBD2 (7 bases). The end of the DNA aligns better with TRBJ2-7, so the J call may be wrong. The CDR3 spans 16 residues. Germline values: CDR1 LGHNA, CDR2 YNFKEQ. The CDR3 here is CASSQEAGTTYNEQYF. The CDR3 DNA reads as TGTGCCAGCAGCCAAGAAGCGGGGACAACCTACAATGAGCAGTACTTC.

In its sample, this clonotype was seen a few times. V usage is TRBV6-5 and J usage is TRBJ1-6; TRBD1 is a possible D gene (5 bases). Germline-derived CDR1 and CDR2 are MNHEY and SVGAGI. CDR3 length equals 15 residues. The V end was cut by 2 bases, the J end by 7 bases, with 12 bases between. CDR3 DNA: TGTGCCAGCAGTTACGGGGCAGGGTACAATTCACCCCTCCACTTT. It translates to CASSYGAGYNSPLHF.

This clonotype was detected ten times or more. V and J are TRBV5-1 and TRBJ2-3, with 7 nucleotides matching TRBD1. After removal of 2 bases from V and 6 bases from J, the junction contained 12 bases not matched to a gene. This CDR3 spans 16 amino acids. Germline loops: CDR1 SGHRS, CDR2 YFSETQ. The CDR3 here is CASSFVRDSHTDTQYF. Here the CDR3 DNA reads TGCGCCAGCAGCTTCGTGAGGGACAGCCATACGGATACGCAGTATTTT.

This clonotype has just a few counts. The rearrangement joins TRBV19 to TRBJ2-1, with TRBD2 identical over 9 bases. Germline CDR1 is LNHDA and CDR2 is SQIVND (reference sequence). Losses at the gene ends were 6 bases for V and 0 bases for J; bases not matched to a gene: 3. There are 15 residues in the CDR3. CDR3 amino acids: CASRQAGGSYNEQFF. CDR3 bases: TGTGCCAGTAGGCAAGCGGGGGGCTCCTACAATGAGCAGTTCTTC.

In this sample, this clonotype turned up a few times. This chain uses TRBV7-2 with TRBJ2-3; 8 bases are a match to TRBD2. Trimming cost V 5 bases and J 4 bases; bases outside gene matches: 8. Germline V CDR1 and CDR2: SGHTA, FQGNSA. The CDR3 length is 15 residues. The CDR3 DNA reads as TGTGCCAGCAGCCGGACGGGTAGCGGGGCAGATACGCAGTATTTT. Residues: CASSRTGSGADTQYF. The full variable domain, rest sourced from reference TRBV7-2 and TRBJ2-3, is GAGVSQSPSNKVTEKGKDVELRCDPISGHTALYWYRQSLGQGLEFLIYFQGNSAPDKSGLPSDRFSAERTGGSVSTLTIQRTQQEDSAVYLCASSRTGSGADTQYFGPGTRLTVL.

The chain carries TRBV20-1 and TRBJ2-7; weak D call: TRBD2 (6 bases). CDR3 length: 14 amino acids. V lost 1 base and J lost 7, with 17 bases in between. Germline-derived CDR1 and CDR2 are DFQATT and SNEGSKA (reference sequence). DNA of the CDR3: TGCAGTGCTAGAGGGGGGGAGGCGAACAATGAGCAGTACTTC. Translation gives CSARGGEANNEQYF.

This clonotype was observed many times. The chain employs TRBV6-1 and TRBJ2-7; the D gene is possibly TRBD1 (5 bases). The CDR3 totals 12 residues. With 7 bases removed from V and 6 bases from J, the gap between germline ends came to 13 bases. CDR1 MNHNS and CDR2 SASEGT come from the germline V gene. CDR3 sequence reads: CASTGRAIEQYF. CDR3 bases: TGTGCCAGCACTGGCAGGGCGATCGAGCAGTACTTC.

V usage is TRBV10-2 and J usage is TRBJ1-6, with D unclear. V was pared by 4 bases and J by 3 bases, with 10 bases between. CDR3 length: 15 residues. Germline lookup yields CDR1 WSHSY and CDR2 SAAADI. The CDR3: CASSGETDYNSPLHF. CDR3 bases: TGCGCCAGCAGTGGAGAAACAGACTATAATTCACCCCTCCACTTT.

To note about this clonotype: A read error may be the cause here, since a much bigger clone is one base away. In DNA, the CDR3 is TGTGCCAGCAGTTTAGCGGGAGTGAGCACAGATACGGAGTATTTT. This encodes CASSLAGVSTDTEYF. The genes are TRBV12-3 or TRBV12-4 and TRBJ2-3; D is possibly TRBD2 (5 bases). The CDR3 sequence is 15 residues long.

With regard to this clonotype: A much larger clonotype is one base distant, so this may be a read error. V gene TRBV9 combines with J gene TRBJ2-3; TRBD2 might be the D (6 bases). From germline, CDR1 is SGDLS and CDR2 YYNGEE. CDR3 length: 14 amino acids. Trimming removed 0 bases at V and 6 bases at J, with 11 bases between. The CDR3 protein is CASSVGGTSDTQYF. For the CDR3, the DNA is TGTGCCAGCAGCGTAGGGGGGACTTCGGATACGCAGTATTTT.

At least ten counts were recorded for this clonotype. The chain combines TRBV7-2 with TRBJ2-1; 11 bases match TRBD2. CDR1 SGHTA and CDR2 FQGNSA come from the germline V gene. This CDR3 is 14 amino acids long. V was clipped by 4 bases and J by 6 bases; unmatched bases: 2. The CDR3 nucleotides are TGTGCCAGCAGCTCGGGACTAGCGGTCAATGAGCAGTTCTTC. Protein product: CASSSGLAVNEQFF.

In this sample, this clonotype turned up many times. The chain recombines TRBV7-6 with TRBJ2-3; 7 bases map to TRBD2. CDR1 is SGHVS and CDR2 is FNYEAQ in the germline V gene. CDR3 length: 15 amino acids. V was pared by 1 base and J by 4 bases, with 5 bases of the junction left unmatched. DNA for the CDR3: TGTGCCAGCAGCTTAGGGGGACTATCGGCAGATACGCAGTATTTT. It specifies CASSLGGLSADTQYF.

The V call is TRBV9, the J call TRBJ1-5; D may be TRBD1 (6 bases). The CDR3 is 15 amino acids. Germline CDR1 and CDR2: SGDLS and YYNGEE. V gave up 3 bases and J gave up 7 bases, with 17 bases separating them. In DNA, the CDR3 is TGTGCCAGCAGCGCGGGGGGCGGGTGGGGACAGCCCCAGCATTTT. Protein: CASSAGGGWGQPQHF.